This paragraph reports one TCR beta chain. The Seattle patients joined while their infection was active and were tracked longitudinally afterward. The entry originates in a study of blood T cell repertoires in COVID-19. Study as a whole: T cells, B-cell-depleted T cells, or PBMCs supplied cDNA or gDNA.

In the authors' workflow: Quantification of nucleated cells was approximated via reference gene primer amplification. Assay used: immunoSEQ multiplex PCR; TCRdb lists only in-frame clones, some missing. That table gives V, J and clone size, and the DNA gave D and trimming. The data contain 250,000 to 350,000 clones, about four fifths of them singletons. This CDR3 has 16 amino acids. Germline-derived CDR1 and CDR2 are LGHNA and YSLEER. The junction had 18 bases not matched to a gene; V was cut back by 7 bases and J by 7 bases. V and J are TRBV4-3 and TRBJ2-7; 8 bases map to TRBD1. Sequencing was done on a sample of peripheral blood. The source is a human donor with COVID-19, enrolled during active disease. The donor label of this sample is uncertain. The chain's CDR3 is CASNPPRATGGREQYF. CDR3 bases: TGCGCCAGCAACCCTCCGAGGGCTACAGGGGGGCGAGAGCAGTACTTC.